The T cell receptor beta chain under discussion was sequenced for a study of beta chain features in type 1 diabetes. Staining for CD45RO/CCR7/CD25/CD127/CD95/CD27 allowed sorting of CD4+ naive, central memory, regulatory and stem cell-like memory cells. Study results and limitations: cDNA-based reads could over-represent cells with high TCR expression. Patients and controls would share equally any PCR tilt toward shorter templates. Here, the possible influence of HLA type (on TCRB rearrangement) remained unresolved. Type 1 diabetes patients had TCRB CDR3s that were shorter (moderately but significantly so) in all four CD4+ subsets.

This clone showed up just a few times. What it binds is unknown. This CDR3 comprises 15 residues. Germline CDR1 is ENHRY and CDR2 is SYGVKD. The trim removed 7 bases at V and 8 bases at J, leaving 9 bases unmatched. Expressed TCRB transcripts got sequenced, as all isolated RNA was reverse transcribed. TCRdb's copy holds only in-frame clones and misses some; the assay was immunoSEQ multiplex PCR. Among approximately 250,000 clones listed, around 25% were seen once. The sequence was collected from a young woman with type 1 diabetes. The chain is built from TRBV10-3 and TRBJ2-1, with 12 bases matching TRBD1. The source material was naive CD4+ T cells from blood. The CDR3 reads CAITRDRGRADEQFF. The CDR3 nucleotides read TGTGCCATCACTAGGGACAGGGGGCGCGCGGATGAGCAGTTCTTC.